This T cell receptor beta chain derives from a study of T cells in Graves' hyperthyroidism and ophthalmopathy. RNA transcripts served as the template for amplifying TCR beta CDR3 regions. HTBI primers drove first-round RT-PCR of the TCR CDR3. TCRdb fed the multiplex PCR reads into MiXCR, producing one record per CDR3 protein. The table lists around 300,000 distinct CDR3 sequences, roughly 15% of them singletons, with 7% to 8.5% in the top ten. This CDR3 is built from 18 residues. The trim removed 4 bases at V and 1 base at J, leaving 9 bases unmatched. Per germline, CDR1 KGHDR and CDR2 SFDVKD. Those patients with uncontrolled infection, other autoimmune disease, pregnancy or lactation were excluded.

The sequenced sample consisted of blood. The sequence derives from a woman in her thirties with Graves' hyperthyroidism that later progressed to Graves' ophthalmopathy. V gene TRBV24-1 combines with J gene TRBJ2-3, with TRBD2 identical over 11 bases. The CDR3: CATSDSQLAGVGTDTQYF. CDR3 nucleotides: TGTGCCACCAGTGACTCCCAACTAGCGGGAGTCGGCACAGATACGCAGTATTTT.